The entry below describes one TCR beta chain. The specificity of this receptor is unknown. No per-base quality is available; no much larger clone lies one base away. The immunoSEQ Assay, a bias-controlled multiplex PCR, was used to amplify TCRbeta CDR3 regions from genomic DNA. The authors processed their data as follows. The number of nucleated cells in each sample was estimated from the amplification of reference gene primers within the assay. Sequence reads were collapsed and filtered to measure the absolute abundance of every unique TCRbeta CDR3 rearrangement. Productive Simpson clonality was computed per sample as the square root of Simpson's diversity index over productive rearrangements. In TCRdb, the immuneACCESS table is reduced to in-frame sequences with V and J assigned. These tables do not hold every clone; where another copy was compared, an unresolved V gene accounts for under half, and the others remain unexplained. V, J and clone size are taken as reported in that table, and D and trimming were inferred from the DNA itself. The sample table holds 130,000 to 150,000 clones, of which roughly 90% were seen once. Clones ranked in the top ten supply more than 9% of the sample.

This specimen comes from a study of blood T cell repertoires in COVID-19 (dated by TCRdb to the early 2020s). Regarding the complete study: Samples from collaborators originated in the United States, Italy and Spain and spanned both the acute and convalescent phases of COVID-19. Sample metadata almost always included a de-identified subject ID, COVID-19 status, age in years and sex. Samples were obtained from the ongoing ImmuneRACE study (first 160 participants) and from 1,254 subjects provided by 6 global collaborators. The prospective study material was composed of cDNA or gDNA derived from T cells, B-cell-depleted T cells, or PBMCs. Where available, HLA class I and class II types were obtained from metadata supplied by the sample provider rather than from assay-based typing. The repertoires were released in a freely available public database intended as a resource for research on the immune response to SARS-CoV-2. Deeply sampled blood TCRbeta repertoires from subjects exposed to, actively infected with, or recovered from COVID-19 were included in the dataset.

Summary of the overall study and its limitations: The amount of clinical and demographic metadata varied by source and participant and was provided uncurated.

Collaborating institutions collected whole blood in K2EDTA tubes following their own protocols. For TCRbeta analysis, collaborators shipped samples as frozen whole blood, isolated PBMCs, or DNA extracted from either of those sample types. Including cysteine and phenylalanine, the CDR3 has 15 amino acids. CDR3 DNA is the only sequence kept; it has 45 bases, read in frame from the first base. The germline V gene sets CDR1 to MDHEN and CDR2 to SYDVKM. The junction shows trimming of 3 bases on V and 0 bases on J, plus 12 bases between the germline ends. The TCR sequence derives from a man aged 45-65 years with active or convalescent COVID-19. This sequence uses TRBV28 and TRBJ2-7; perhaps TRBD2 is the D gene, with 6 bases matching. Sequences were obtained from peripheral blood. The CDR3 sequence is CASSFTAGSSYEQYF. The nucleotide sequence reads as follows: TGTGCCAGCAGTTTTACAGCCGGGAGCTCCTACGAGCAGTACTTC.